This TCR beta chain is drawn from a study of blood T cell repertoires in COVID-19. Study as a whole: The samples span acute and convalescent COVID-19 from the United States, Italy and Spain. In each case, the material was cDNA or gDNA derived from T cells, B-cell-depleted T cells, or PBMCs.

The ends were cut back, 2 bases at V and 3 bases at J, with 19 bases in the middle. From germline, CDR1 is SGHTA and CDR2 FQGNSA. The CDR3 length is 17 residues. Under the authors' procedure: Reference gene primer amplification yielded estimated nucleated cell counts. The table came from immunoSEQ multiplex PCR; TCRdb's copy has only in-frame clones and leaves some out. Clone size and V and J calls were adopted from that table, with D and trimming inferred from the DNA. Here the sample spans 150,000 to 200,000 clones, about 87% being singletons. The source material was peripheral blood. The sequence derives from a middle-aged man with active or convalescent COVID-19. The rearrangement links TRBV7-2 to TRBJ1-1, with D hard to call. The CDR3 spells CASSLNVWEGGYTEAFF. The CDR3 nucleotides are TGTGCCAGCAGCTTAAATGTGTGGGAGGGCGGGTACACTGAAGCTTTCTTT.